This TCR beta chain was observed in a study of T cells after yellow fever vaccination. Study information: Fractions of limited cellularity were prepared by means of SMART-Seq v4 Ultra Low Input. Study results and limitations: The presence of abundant clonotypes contaminating from the bulk population was possible in FACS-sorted repertoires. Shared CD4/CD8 clonotypes were a small share, likely from convergent recombination. Post-booster repertoires contained most primary-vaccination clones again (roughly 95% CD4, approximately 88% CD8).

One entry per CDR3 protein results from TCRdb running MiXCR on the 5' RACE reads. The table records 400,000 or so distinct CDR3 sequences, around 10% of them present only once. About this clonotype: Its target is not known.

The sequencing used PBMCs, collected on the day of the first yellow fever vaccination. This clonotype was sampled from a man aged 18 to 29 who received the YFV17D yellow fever vaccine.

The CDR3 DNA reads TGTGCCAGCAGTTACAGTAACAGGGGCTATGGCTACACCTTC. Amino acids: CASSYSNRGYGYTF. The chain is built from TRBV6-5 and TRBJ1-2, with 7 bases lining up with TRBD1. Germline V lookup: CDR1 MNHEY, CDR2 SVGAGI. The CDR3 length is 14 residues. With V trimmed by 2 bases and J by 4 bases, 4 bases remained unmatched.